This TCR beta chain was recovered during a study of blood T cell repertoires in COVID-19. Residents of under 25 US areas, aged about 18 to 89 years, made up the participants. Symptom resolution, clearance, or two negative PCRs marked donors in Cohort 3 as recovered. The CDR3 contains 15 residues. CDR1 and CDR2 (germline): SGHTA, FQGNSA. V dropped 2 bases and J dropped 5 bases, with 15 bases sitting between them. Source study methods: Reference gene primer amplification in the assay estimated nucleated cell counts. Produced via immunoSEQ multiplex PCR; TCRdb's table is partial and in-frame only. V, J and clone size reflect that table, while D and trimming were determined from the DNA. The sample carries more than 200,000 clones, 85% to 90% recorded once.

The source is a woman aged 25 to 45 who had recovered from COVID-19. The sequenced material came from PBMCs or T cells enriched from blood (not recorded which). The J gene is TRBJ1-1, the V gene TRBV7-2; D possibly corresponds to TRBD1 (6 bases). CDR3: CASSLIDRPRTEAFF. The DNA for the CDR3 is TGTGCCAGCAGCTTAATAGACAGGCCGAGGACTGAAGCTTTCTTT.